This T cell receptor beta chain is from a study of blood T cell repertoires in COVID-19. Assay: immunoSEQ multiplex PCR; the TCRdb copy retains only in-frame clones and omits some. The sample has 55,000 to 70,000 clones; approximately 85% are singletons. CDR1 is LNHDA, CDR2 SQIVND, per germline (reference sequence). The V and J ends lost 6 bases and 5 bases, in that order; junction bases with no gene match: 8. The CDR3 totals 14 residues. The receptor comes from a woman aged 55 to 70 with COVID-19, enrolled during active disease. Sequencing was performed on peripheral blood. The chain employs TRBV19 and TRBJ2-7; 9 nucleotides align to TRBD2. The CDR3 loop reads CASRKGAGGHEQYF. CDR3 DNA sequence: TGTGCCAGTAGAAAAGGCGCGGGAGGGCACGAGCAGTACTTC.